This TCR beta chain was found in a study of T cell changes during pregnancy in multiple sclerosis. The CDR3 is made up of 17 amino acids. The ends lost 0 bases at V and 7 bases at J; junction bases unmatched: 10. CDR1 and CDR2 (germline): KGHSH, LQKENI. Using immunoSEQ multiplex PCR, the repertoire was profiled, and TCRdb retains in-frame clones only, with some absent. The table records about 100,000 clones, approximately 89% of them present only once. The sample was peripheral blood, taken after pregnancy. This clonotype was sampled from a female donor with multiple sclerosis, enrolled in a pregnancy study. The V call is TRBV18, the J call TRBJ2-1; 9 bases align to TRBD2. The CDR3 sequence is CASSPPGGLAVGNEQFF. Here the CDR3 DNA reads TGTGCCAGCTCACCACCTGGGGGACTAGCAGTGGGAAATGAGCAGTTCTTC.